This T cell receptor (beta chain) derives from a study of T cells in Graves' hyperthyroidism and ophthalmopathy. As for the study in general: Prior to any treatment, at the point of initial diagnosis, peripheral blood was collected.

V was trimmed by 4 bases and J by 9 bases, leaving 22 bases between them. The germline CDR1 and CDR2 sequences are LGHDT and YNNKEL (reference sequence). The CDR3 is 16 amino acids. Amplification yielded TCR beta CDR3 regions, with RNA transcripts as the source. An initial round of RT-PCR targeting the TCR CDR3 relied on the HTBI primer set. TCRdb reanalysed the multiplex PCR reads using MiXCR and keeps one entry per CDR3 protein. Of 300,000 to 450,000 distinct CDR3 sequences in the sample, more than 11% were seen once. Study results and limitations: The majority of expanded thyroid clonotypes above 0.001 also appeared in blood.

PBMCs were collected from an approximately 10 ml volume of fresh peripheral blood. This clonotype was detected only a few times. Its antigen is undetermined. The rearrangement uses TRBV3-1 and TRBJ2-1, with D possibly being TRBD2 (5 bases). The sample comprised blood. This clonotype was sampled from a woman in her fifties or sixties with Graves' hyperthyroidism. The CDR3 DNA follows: TGTGCCAGCAGCCCAATTATCGGAAACTATGGAGGTGAGCAGTTCTTC. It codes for CASSPIIGNYGGEQFF.